This T cell receptor beta chain was identified in a study of blood T cell repertoires in COVID-19. On the study more broadly: Collection of acute and convalescent COVID-19 samples took place in the United States, Italy and Spain. The cDNA or gDNA used as material had been derived from T cells, B-cell-depleted T cells, or PBMCs.

The CDR3 is 18 residues long. Trimming took 7 bases from V and 0 from J; bases not matched to a gene: 11. Per the authors' pipeline: Reference gene primer amplification in the assay estimated nucleated cell counts. TCRdb keeps only in-frame clones here, not all; method: immunoSEQ multiplex PCR. V, J and clone size were drawn from that table, and D and trimming were deduced from the DNA. The sample yields tens of thousands of clones, approximately 92% seen once. This clonotype was obtained from a man aged 45-60 years with active COVID-19. Sequencing was carried out using peripheral blood. The gene calls are TRBV6-7 and TRBJ2-4; 11 bases align to TRBD1. TRBV6-7 is an ORF; its function is uncertain. For the CDR3, the DNA is TGTGCCAGCAACAGACCGGGACAGGGGGTCCTAGCCAAAAACATTCAGTACTTC. Protein: CASNRPGQGVLAKNIQYF.